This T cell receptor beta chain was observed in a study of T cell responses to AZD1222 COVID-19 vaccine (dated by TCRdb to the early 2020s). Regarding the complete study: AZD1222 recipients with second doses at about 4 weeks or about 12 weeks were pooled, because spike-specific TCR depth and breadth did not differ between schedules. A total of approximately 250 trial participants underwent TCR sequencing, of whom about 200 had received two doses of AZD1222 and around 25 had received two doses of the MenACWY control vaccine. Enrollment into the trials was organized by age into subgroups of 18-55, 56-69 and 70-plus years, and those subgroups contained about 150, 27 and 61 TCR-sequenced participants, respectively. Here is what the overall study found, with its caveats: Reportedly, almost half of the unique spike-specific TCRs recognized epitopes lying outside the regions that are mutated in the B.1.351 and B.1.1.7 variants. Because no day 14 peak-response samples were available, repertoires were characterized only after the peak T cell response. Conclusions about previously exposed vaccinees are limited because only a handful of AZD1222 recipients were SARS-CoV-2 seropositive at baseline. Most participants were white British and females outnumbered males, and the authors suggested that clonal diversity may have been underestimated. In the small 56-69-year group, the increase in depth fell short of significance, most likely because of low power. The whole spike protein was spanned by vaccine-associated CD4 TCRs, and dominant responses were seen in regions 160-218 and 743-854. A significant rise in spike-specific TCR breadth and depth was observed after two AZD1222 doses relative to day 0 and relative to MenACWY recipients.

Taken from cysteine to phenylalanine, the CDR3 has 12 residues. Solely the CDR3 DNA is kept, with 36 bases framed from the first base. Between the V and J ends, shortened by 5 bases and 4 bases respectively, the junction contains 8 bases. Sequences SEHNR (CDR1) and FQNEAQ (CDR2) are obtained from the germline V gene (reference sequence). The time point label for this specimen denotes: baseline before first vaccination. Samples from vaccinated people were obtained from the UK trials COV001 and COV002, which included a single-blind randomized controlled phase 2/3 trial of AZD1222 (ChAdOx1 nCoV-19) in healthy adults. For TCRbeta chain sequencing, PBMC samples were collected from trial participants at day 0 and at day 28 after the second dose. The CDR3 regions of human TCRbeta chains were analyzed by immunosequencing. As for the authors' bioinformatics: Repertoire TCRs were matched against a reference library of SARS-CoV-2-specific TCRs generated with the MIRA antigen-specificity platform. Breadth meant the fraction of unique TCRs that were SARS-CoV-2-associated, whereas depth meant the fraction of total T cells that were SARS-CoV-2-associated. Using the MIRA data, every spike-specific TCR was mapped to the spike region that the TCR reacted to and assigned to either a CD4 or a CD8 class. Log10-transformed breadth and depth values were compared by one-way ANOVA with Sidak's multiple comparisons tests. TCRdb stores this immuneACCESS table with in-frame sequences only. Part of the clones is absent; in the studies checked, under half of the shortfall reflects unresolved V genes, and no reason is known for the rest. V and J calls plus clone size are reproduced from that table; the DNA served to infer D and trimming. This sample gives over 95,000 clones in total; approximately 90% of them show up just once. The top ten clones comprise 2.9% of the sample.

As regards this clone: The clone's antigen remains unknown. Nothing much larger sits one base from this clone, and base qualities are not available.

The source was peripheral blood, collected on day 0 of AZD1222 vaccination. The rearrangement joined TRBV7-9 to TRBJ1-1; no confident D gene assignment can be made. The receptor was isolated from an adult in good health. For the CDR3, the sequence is CASSPDFTEAFF. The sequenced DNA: TGTGCCAGCAGCCCAGACTTCACTGAAGCTTTCTTT.